This entry concerns a single T cell receptor (beta chain). The CDR3 totals 18 residues. Germline loops: CDR1 MDHEN, CDR2 SYDVKM. The V and J ends lost 10 bases and 0 bases, in that order; junction bases with no gene match: 15. MiXCR, applied by TCRdb to the RT-PCR reads, yields one record per CDR3 protein. The sample yields around 700,000 distinct CDR3 sequences, 12% to 15% seen once. The source material was memory CD4+ T cells from blood. This receptor was obtained from a female donor in good health, serving as a healthy control. The V gene is TRBV28, the J gene TRBJ2-6; 7 bases line up with TRBD2. This CDR3 is CATKPGGTGSSGANVLTF. In DNA, the CDR3 is TGTGCCACCAAACCCGGGGGGACGGGGAGCTCTGGGGCCAACGTCCTGACTTTC.